The 16 T cell receptor beta chains below come from one sample, sequenced in a study of blood T cell repertoires in COVID-19. Sequencing used immunoSEQ multiplex PCR; TCRdb keeps in-frame clones, though not all of them. Here the sample spans over 150,000 clones, 94% being singletons. The specimen was peripheral blood. All receptors derive from a young man with COVID-19, enrolled during active disease.

The chain links TRBV5-5 to TRBJ2-1; 7 nucleotides match TRBD2. J was trimmed by 8 bases and V by 1 base; bases with no gene match: 6. Germline lookup yields CDR1 SGHKS and CDR2 YYEKEE (reference sequence). This CDR3 has 14 amino acids. CDR3 loop: CASSLRDYDDEQFF. CDR3 sequence (DNA): TGTGCCAGCAGCTTGAGGGACTACGACGATGAGCAGTTCTTC.

The chain recombines TRBV25-1 with TRBJ2-3; no clear D. The CDR3 has 17 amino acids. CDR1 is MGHDK and CDR2 is SYGVNS in the germline V gene. V lost 1 base, J lost 2 bases, and 16 bases lay in between. The CDR3 reads CASSESAVGLFTDTQYF. For the CDR3, the DNA is TGTGCCAGCAGTGAATCTGCCGTCGGGTTATTCACAGATACGCAGTATTTT.

This clone is a singleton in its sample. The chain uses TRBV27 and TRBJ1-2; TRBD1 aligns across 9 bases. The germline V gene encodes CDR1 MNHEY and CDR2 SMNVEV (reference sequence). Trimming took 7 bases from V and 7 from J; bases not matched to a gene: 7. The CDR3 loop spans 13 amino acids. CDR3 amino acids: CASKIQGAGGYTF. The CDR3 DNA reads as TGTGCCAGCAAAATACAGGGGGCGGGTGGCTACACCTTC.

This chain joins TRBV30 and TRBJ2-5; 11 bases match TRBD2. The V gene's germline CDR1 is GTSNPN and CDR2 SVGIG (reference sequence). V dropped 3 bases and J dropped 5; count of bases not matched to a gene: 11. The CDR3 runs 16 residues. The CDR3 spells CAWSAIIAGGSETQYF. The DNA of the CDR3 is TGTGCCTGGAGCGCTATTATAGCGGGGGGGAGTGAGACCCAGTACTTC. The full variable domain, with the rest looked up from reference TRBV30 and TRBJ2-5, is SQTIHQWPATLVQPVGSPLSLECTVEGTSNPNLYWYRQAAGRGLQLLFYSVGIGQISSEVPQNLSASRPQDRQFILSSKKLLLSDSGFYLCAWSAIIAGGSETQYFGPGTRLLVL.

V gene TRBV6-5 combines with J gene TRBJ2-2; D is perhaps TRBD2 (6 bases). CDR3 length equals 14 residues. Germline CDR1 MNHEY, CDR2 SVGAGI. The V end lost 7 bases, the J end lost 4 bases, and 13 bases lay between the germline ends. Here the CDR3 reads CASIGGFSTGELFF. As DNA, the CDR3 is TGTGCCAGCATAGGAGGGTTCAGCACCGGGGAGCTGTTTTTT.

The chain joins TRBV7-9 to TRBJ2-2, with a possible D match to TRBD1 (5 bases). This CDR3 contains 13 residues. Germline values: CDR1 SEHNR, CDR2 FQNEAQ (reference sequence). Trimming stripped 7 bases from V and 5 bases from J, with 11 bases between. CDR3 region: CASKGDGTGELFF. The CDR3 coding sequence is TGTGCCAGCAAAGGGGATGGGACCGGGGAGCTGTTTTTT. The full variable domain, in which reference TRBV7-9 and TRBJ2-2 provide the parts outside the CDR3, is DTGVSQNPRHKITKRGQNVTFRCDPISEHNRLYWYRQTLGQGPEFLTYFQNEAQLEKSRLLSDRFSAERPKGSFSTLEIQRTEQGDSAMYLCASKGDGTGELFFGEGSRLTVL.

The CDR3 loop reads CASKGTSATTDTQYF. DNA of the CDR3: TGTGCCAGCAAGGGGACTAGCGCCACAACAGATACGCAGTATTTT. This chain links TRBV6-5 with TRBJ2-3, with 10 bases that match TRBD2. J gave up 3 bases and V 7 bases, and 7 bases lay outside the gene matches. The V gene's germline CDR1 is MNHEY and CDR2 SVGAGI. The CDR3 contains 15 residues.

CDR3 sequence: CASSWTPSDRGISYEQYF. The CDR3 region has the DNA TGCGCCAGCAGCTGGACCCCTTCCGACAGGGGAATATCCTACGAGCAGTACTTC. V is TRBV5-1 and J is TRBJ2-7, with 8 bases matching TRBD1. CDR1 and CDR2 from the germline V gene are SGHRS and YFSETQ. The CDR3 is 18 amino acids. V was clipped by 3 bases and J by 1 base; unmatched bases: 15.

V usage is TRBV3-1 (or the pseudogene TRBV3-2) and J usage is TRBJ2-3, with D perhaps matching TRBD2 (6 bases). The CDR3 extends over 16 amino acids. Trimming cost V 3 bases and J 7 bases, with 20 bases left between them. Germline CDR1 reads LGHDT; CDR2 reads YNNKEL (reference sequence). The CDR3 region has the DNA TGTGCCAGCAGCCAGCGAAGCGGGCGAAGGTCGAATACGCAGTATTTT. Translating gives CASSQRSGRRSNTQYF.

This clone was recorded once. The genes are TRBV10-1 and TRBJ2-1; possibly TRBD2 for D (7 bases). Germline CDR1 WNHNN, CDR2 SYGVQD (reference sequence). The CDR3 has 15 amino acids. With 5 bases removed from V and 1 base from J, the gap between germline ends came to 12 bases. CDR3 bases: TGCGCCAGCAGTAAGGCGGGGGCTTCCTACAATGAGCAGTTCTTC. Protein: CASSKAGASYNEQFF.

The gene calls are TRBV5-1 and TRBJ2-2, with no clear D. CDR3 length: 14 amino acids. Between the trimmed V and J ends, which lost 2 bases and 1 base, there was a span of 6 bases. Germline CDR1 and CDR2: SGHRS and YFSETQ. The CDR3 loop is CASSFWQNTGELFF. CDR3 bases: TGCGCCAGCAGCTTTTGGCAGAACACCGGGGAGCTGTTTTTT.

This chain connects TRBV19 to TRBJ1-1; possible D gene TRBD1, 5 bases. Germline CDR1 is LNHDA and CDR2 is SQIVND (reference sequence). This CDR3 region has 12 residues. V was pared by 5 bases and J by 7 bases, with 11 bases between. The DNA of the CDR3 is TGTGCCAGTAGTTCGGCAGGGCGTGAAGCTTTCTTT. This gives the protein CASSSAGREAFF. Full variable domain (missing parts from reference TRBV19 and TRBJ1-1): DGGITQSPKYLFRKEGQNVTLSCEQNLNHDAMYWYRQDPGQGLRLIYYSQIVNDFQKGDIAEGYSVSREKKESFPLTVTSAQKNPTAFYLCASSSAGREAFFGQGTRLTVV.

The gene calls are TRBV5-6 and TRBJ1-1; D possibly corresponds to TRBD1 (5 bases). V was trimmed by 4 bases and J by 2 bases, leaving 18 bases between them. The CDR3 covers 16 residues. Germline CDR1 SGHDT, CDR2 YYEEEE. CDR3 loop: CASSPLGGGTNTEAFF. The CDR3, as DNA: TGTGCCAGCAGCCCGCTGGGCGGAGGGACCAACACTGAAGCTTTCTTT. Looking up the rest from reference TRBV5-6 and TRBJ1-1 gives the full variable domain: DAGVTQSPTHLIKTRGQQVTLRCSPKSGHDTVSWYQQALGQGPQFIFQYYEEEERQRGNFPDRFSGHQFPNYSSELNVNALLLGDSALYLCASSPLGGGTNTEAFFGQGTRLTVV.

The chain carries TRBV10-3 and TRBJ1-2; D remains ambiguous. CDR1 is ENHRY, CDR2 SYGVKD, per germline. The length of the CDR3 is 13 residues. The V end was cut by 3 bases, the J end by 3 bases, with 8 bases between. This chain's CDR3 is CAISELGDYGYTF. The CDR3, as DNA: TGTGCCATCAGTGAACTGGGCGACTATGGCTACACCTTC.

The chain uses TRBV11-3 and TRBJ1-6; TRBD1 is a possible D gene (5 bases). CDR1 and CDR2 (germline): SGHNT, YENEEA. The V and J ends lost 1 base and 8 bases respectively, with 12 bases between them. This CDR3 has 15 residues. The CDR3 loop is CASSLGGGVDSPLHF. The CDR3 DNA is TGTGCCAGCAGCTTAGGCGGAGGGGTGGATTCACCCCTCCACTTT.

The CDR3 region is CASNKRGINQPQHF. The CDR3 coding sequence is TGTGCCAGCAATAAAAGGGGGATCAATCAGCCCCAGCATTTT. This chain uses TRBV6-5 with TRBJ1-5; D possibly corresponds to TRBD1 (6 bases). This CDR3 contains 14 residues. In germline, CDR1 is MNHEY, CDR2 SVGAGI. V gave up 7 bases and J gave up 3 bases, with 13 bases separating them.